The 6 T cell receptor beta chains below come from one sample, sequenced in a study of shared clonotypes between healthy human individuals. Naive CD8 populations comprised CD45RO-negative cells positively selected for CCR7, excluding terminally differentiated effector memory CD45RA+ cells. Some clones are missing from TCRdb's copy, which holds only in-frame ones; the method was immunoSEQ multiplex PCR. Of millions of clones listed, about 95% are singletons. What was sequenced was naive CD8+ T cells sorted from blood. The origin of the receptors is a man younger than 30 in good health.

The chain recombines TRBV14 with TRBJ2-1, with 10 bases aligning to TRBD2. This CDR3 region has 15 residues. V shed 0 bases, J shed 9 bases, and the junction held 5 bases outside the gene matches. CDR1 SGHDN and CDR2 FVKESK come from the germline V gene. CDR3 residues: CASSQDGLAGVEQFF. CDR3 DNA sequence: TGTGCCAGCAGCCAAGACGGTCTAGCGGGAGTTGAGCAGTTCTTC.

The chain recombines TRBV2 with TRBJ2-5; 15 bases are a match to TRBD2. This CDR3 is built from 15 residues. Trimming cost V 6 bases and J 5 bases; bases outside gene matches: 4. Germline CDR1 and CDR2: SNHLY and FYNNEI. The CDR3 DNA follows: TGTGCCAGCAGGGATGGGACTAGCGGGGGGGAGACCCAGTACTTC. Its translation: CASRDGTSGGETQYF.

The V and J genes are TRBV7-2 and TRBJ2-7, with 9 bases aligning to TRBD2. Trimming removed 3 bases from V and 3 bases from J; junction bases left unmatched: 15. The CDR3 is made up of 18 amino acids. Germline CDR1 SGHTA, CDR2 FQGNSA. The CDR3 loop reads CASSLSSAAGGTLYEQYF. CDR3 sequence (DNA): TGTGCCAGCAGCTTGAGTTCAGCAGCGGGAGGAACCCTCTACGAGCAGTACTTC.

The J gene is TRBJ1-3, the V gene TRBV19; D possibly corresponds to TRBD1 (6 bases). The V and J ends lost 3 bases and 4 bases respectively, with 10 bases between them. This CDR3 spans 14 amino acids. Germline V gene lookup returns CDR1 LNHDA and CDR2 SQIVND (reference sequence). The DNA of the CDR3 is TGTGCCAGTAGTATTCCCGGGACAGGAAACACCATATATTTT. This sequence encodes CASSIPGTGNTIYF.

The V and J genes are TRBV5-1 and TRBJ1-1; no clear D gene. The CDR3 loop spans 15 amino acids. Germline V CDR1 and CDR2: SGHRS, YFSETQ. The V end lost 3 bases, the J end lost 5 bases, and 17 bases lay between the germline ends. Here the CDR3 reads CASSWDRVSGTEAFF. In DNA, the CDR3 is TGCGCCAGCAGCTGGGATCGAGTGAGCGGGACTGAAGCTTTCTTT.

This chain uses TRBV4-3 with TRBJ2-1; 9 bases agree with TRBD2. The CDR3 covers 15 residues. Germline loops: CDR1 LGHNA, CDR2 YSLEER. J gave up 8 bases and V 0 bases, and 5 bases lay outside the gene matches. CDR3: CASSQDLAGTYEQFF. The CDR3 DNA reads TGCGCCAGCAGCCAAGATCTAGCGGGGACGTATGAGCAGTTCTTC.